A selection of T cell receptor beta chains follows, all from one sample in a study of Ad26.COV2.S vaccination and SARS-CoV-2 variants. Profiling relied on immunoSEQ multiplex PCR, and the TCRdb table lists in-frame clones only, not all of them. The table lists 400,000 to 450,000 clones, around 91% of them singletons. Sequences were derived from peripheral blood, sampled in a trial of Ad26.COV2.S vaccine versus placebo. These receptors originate from a person aged 18-60 years who received the Ad26.COV2.S COVID-19 vaccine or a placebo. The CDR3 runs from the conserved cysteine through the conserved F or W. Fields, in order: V gene, clone size, J gene, D gene, CDR3 protein, CDR3 DNA. D genes are given only for firm matches. Only some rows state a clone size, as once, few, many or a class for expanded clones.

>TRBV6-2/TRBV6-3|.|TRBJ2-7|.
CASSLSRPPYEQYF
TGTGCCAGCAGTTTGAGTCGGCCCCCCTACGAGCAGTACTTC
>TRBV15|.|TRBJ1-5|.
CATSRDRGRPLNQPQHF
TGTGCCACCAGCAGAGATCGGGGCAGGCCGCTCAATCAGCCCCAGCATTTT
>TRBV5-4|.|TRBJ1-6|TRBD1
CASSLVRDSRNSPLHF
TGTGCCAGCAGCTTAGTCCGGGACAGTAGGAATTCACCCCTCCACTTT
>TRBV10-3|.|TRBJ1-1|TRBD1
CAIRGQGNTEAFF
TGTGCCATCAGGGGACAGGGGAATACTGAAGCTTTCTTT
>TRBV12-5|.|TRBJ2-2|.
CASGWGIESAGELFF
TGTGCTAGTGGTTGGGGCATTGAGTCGGCCGGGGAGCTGTTTTTT
>TRBV19|.|TRBJ1-2|.
CASSMNSPYGYTF
TGTGCCAGTAGTATGAACAGCCCTTATGGCTACACCTTC
>TRBV19|few|TRBJ2-2|.
CASSIAGELFF
TGTGCCAGTAGTATAGCCGGGGAGCTGTTTTTT
>TRBV15|.|TRBJ2-5|.
CATSRQGWETQYF
TGTGCCACCAGCAGACAGGGGTGGGAGACCCAGTACTTC
>TRBV28|once|TRBJ2-7|TRBD2
CASSSLAGKYEQYF
TGTGCCAGCAGTTCTCTAGCGGGAAAATACGAGCAGTACTTC
>TRBV6-2/TRBV6-3|.|TRBJ1-1|TRBD1
CASSPPEAGGRRSTEAFF
TGTGCCAGCAGCCCCCCCGAGGCAGGGGGCCGGAGGAGCACTGAAGCTTTCTTT
>TRBV13|.|TRBJ2-5|TRBD2
CASSRWGTSGRETQYF
TGTGCCAGCAGCCGTTGGGGGACTAGCGGGCGAGAGACCCAGTACTTC
>TRBV28|.|TRBJ2-1|.
CASRSRSYNEQFF
TGTGCCAGCAGAAGCAGATCCTACAATGAGCAGTTCTTC
>TRBV5-4|.|TRBJ1-1|.
CASSLGPLSTEAFF
TGTGCCAGCAGCCTCGGACCGTTGAGCACTGAAGCTTTCTTT
>TRBV25-1|.|TRBJ2-1|TRBD2
CASSRLAGVEQFF
TGTGCCAGCAGTCGTCTAGCGGGAGTCGAGCAGTTCTTC
>TRBV16|.|TRBJ1-2|.
CASSRRDGYTF
TGTGCCAGCAGCAGACGAGATGGCTACACCTTC
>TRBV28|.|TRBJ1-2|.
CASSPPGQPGGYTF
TGTGCCAGCAGTCCCCCTGGACAGCCGGGGGGCTACACCTTC
>TRBV18|.|TRBJ2-7|TRBD2
CASSPALAASSYEQYF
TGTGCCAGCTCACCCGCACTAGCGGCATCCTCCTACGAGCAGTACTTC
>TRBV13|.|TRBJ2-7|TRBD2
CASSYGTSVYEQYF
TGTGCCAGCAGCTACGGGACTAGCGTATACGAGCAGTACTTC
>TRBV29-1|.|TRBJ2-3|.
CSVEGGASTDTQYF
TGCAGCGTTGAAGGGGGGGCAAGCACAGATACGCAGTATTTT
>TRBV7-2|.|TRBJ1-5|.
CANSLAPNQPQHF
TGTGCCAACAGCTTAGCGCCTAATCAGCCCCAGCATTTT
>TRBV7-9|.|TRBJ2-1|.
CASSLDASQFF
TGTGCCAGCAGCTTAGATGCATCGCAGTTCTTC
>TRBV7-9|.|TRBJ1-4|TRBD1
CATSWWDREEKLFF
TGTGCCACATCATGGTGGGACAGGGAGGAAAAACTGTTTTTT
>TRBV6-1|.|TRBJ1-5|.
CASSTHNQPQHF
TGTGCCAGTTCGACCCACAATCAGCCCCAGCATTTT
>TRBV19|.|TRBJ2-7|TRBD1
CASSPRNAGGVYEQYF
TGTGCCAGTAGTCCCCGGAATGCAGGGGGCGTCTACGAGCAGTACTTC
>TRBV18|.|TRBJ2-7|.
CASSPTPHGRGQNRDYSYEQYF
TGTGCCAGCTCACCCACCCCCCATGGTCGGGGGCAGAACCGGGACTACTCCTACGAGCAGTACTTC
>TRBV9|.|TRBJ2-3|.
CASSPLAGLDTQYF
TGTGCCAGCAGCCCACTTGCGGGCTTGGATACGCAGTATTTT
>TRBV9|.|TRBJ2-5|TRBD2
CASSVAGGQETQYF
TGTGCCAGCAGCGTAGCGGGAGGTCAAGAGACCCAGTACTTC
>TRBV24-1|.|TRBJ2-5|.
CATSDSQETQYF
TGTGCCACCAGTGATTCACAAGAGACCCAGTACTTC
>TRBV5-4|.|TRBJ2-3|TRBD2
CASSLALAGASTDTQYF
TGTGCCAGCAGCTTGGCACTAGCGGGAGCTAGCACAGATACGCAGTATTTT
>TRBV4-1|.|TRBJ1-1|.
CASSQGYMNTEAFF
TGCGCCAGCAGCCAGGGCTACATGAACACTGAAGCTTTCTTT
>TRBV14|.|TRBJ2-1|.
CASSQDLMVNEQFF
TGTGCCAGCAGCCAAGATCTTATGGTCAATGAGCAGTTCTTC
>TRBV9|.|TRBJ2-1|TRBD2
CASSVFAGEGNEQFF
TGTGCCAGCAGCGTATTTGCGGGAGAGGGAAATGAGCAGTTCTTC
>TRBV28|once|TRBJ2-1|.
CAAGGGNNEQFF
TGTGCCGCCGGGGGAGGCAACAATGAGCAGTTCTTC
>TRBV4-1|.|TRBJ2-7|.
CASSQIPGGLYEQYF
TGCGCCAGCAGCCAAATCCCAGGCGGACTCTACGAGCAGTACTTC
>TRBV28|.|TRBJ2-5|TRBD1
CASSLAGTGETQYF
TGTGCCAGCAGTTTGGCCGGGACAGGGGAGACCCAGTACTTC
>TRBV29-1|few|TRBJ1-2|.
CSVELRSVGYTF
TGCAGCGTTGAATTACGGTCAGTTGGCTACACCTTC
>TRBV5-1|.|TRBJ2-2|TRBD1
CASSPRQGQVTGELFF
TGCGCCAGCAGCCCTAGACAGGGGCAAGTCACCGGGGAGCTGTTTTTT
>TRBV19|.|TRBJ2-7|TRBD1
CASSRQGSYEQYF
TGTGCCAGTAGCCGACAGGGGTCCTACGAGCAGTACTTC
>TRBV5-1|.|TRBJ2-1|TRBD2
CASSRGGGNEQFF
TGCGCCAGCAGCCGGGGGGGCGGAAATGAGCAGTTCTTC
>TRBV7-9|.|TRBJ1-1|TRBD1
CASSFDRGNTEAFF
TGTGCCAGCAGCTTTGACAGGGGGAACACTGAAGCTTTCTTT
>TRBV27|once|TRBJ2-7|.
CASSYREFYEQYF
TGTGCCAGCAGTTACAGGGAATTCTACGAGCAGTACTTC
>TRBV11-2|once|TRBJ2-2|.
CASSWRRTGELFF
TGTGCCAGCTCCTGGAGGCGGACCGGGGAGCTGTTTTTT
>TRBV10-3|.|TRBJ1-1|.
CAIRVDKNTEAFF
TGTGCCATCAGGGTCGATAAGAACACTGAAGCTTTCTTT